The sequence of this TCR beta chain was determined in a study of HIV-infected patients and healthy controls. cDNA was made from roughly 470 ng RNA using alpha and beta constant primers. Separate chain-specific third strand synthesis with multiplexing indices produced the alpha and beta libraries. TCRdb re-derived calls from the 5' RACE reads in MiXCR, one entry per CDR3 protein. The sample shows about 12,000 distinct CDR3 sequences, about a tenth of them seen only once. V was cut by 8 bases and J by 9 bases, with 8 bases left in between. Germline assignment: CDR1 SEHNR and CDR2 FQNEAQ (reference sequence). This CDR3 has 10 residues. Whole blood was used without fractionation, so all unsorted peripheral T cells were included. This clonotype was seen a handful of times.

Material: blood, obtained before antiretroviral therapy. The chain uses TRBV7-9 and TRBJ2-1, with D possibly being TRBD2 (5 bases). The receptor was isolated from an adult with HIV infection. The donor label of this sample is uncertain. The CDR3 is CASGGLEQFF. CDR3 coding DNA: TGTGCCAGCGGAGGACTTGAGCAGTTCTTC. Complete variable domain (other parts from reference TRBV7-9 and TRBJ2-1): DTGVSQNPRHKITKRGQNVTFRCDPISEHNRLYWYRQTLGQGPEFLTYFQNEAQLEKSRLLSDRFSAERPKGSFSTLEIQRTEQGDSAMYLCASGGLEQFFGPGTRLTVL.